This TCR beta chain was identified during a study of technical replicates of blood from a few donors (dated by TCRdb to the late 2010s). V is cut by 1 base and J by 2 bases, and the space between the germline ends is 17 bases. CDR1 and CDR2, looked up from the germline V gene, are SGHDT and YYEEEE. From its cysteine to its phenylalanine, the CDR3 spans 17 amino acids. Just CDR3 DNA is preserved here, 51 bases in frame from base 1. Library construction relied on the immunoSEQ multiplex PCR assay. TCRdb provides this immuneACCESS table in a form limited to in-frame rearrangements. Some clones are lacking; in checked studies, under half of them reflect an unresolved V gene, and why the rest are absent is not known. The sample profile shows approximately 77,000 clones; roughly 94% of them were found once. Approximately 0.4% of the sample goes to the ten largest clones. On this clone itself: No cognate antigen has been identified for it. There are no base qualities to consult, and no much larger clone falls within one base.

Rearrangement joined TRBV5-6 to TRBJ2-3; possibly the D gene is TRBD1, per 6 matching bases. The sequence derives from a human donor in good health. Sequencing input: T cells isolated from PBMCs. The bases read TGTGCCAGCAGCTTGCGAGGGGACACGTCCTTCACAGATACGCAGTATTTT. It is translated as CASSLRGDTSFTDTQYF.